This T cell receptor (beta chain) was obtained from a study of CD8+CD57+ T cells in acquired aplastic anemia. Overall study: DNA recovered from sorted CD4+ and CD8+ cells had a mean of roughly 3 ug. Study conclusions and caveats: Between patients and controls, 25 to 30 CD8+ CDR3 sequences were found in common.

Looked up from germline, CDR1 is DFQATT and CDR2 is SNEGSKA (reference sequence). V lost 3 bases and J lost 5, with 14 bases in between. The CDR3 is 14 amino acids. All patients picked for sequencing had shown, by flow cytometry, an expansion of CD8+CD57+ cells. Both TCR beta VDJ combination and CDR3 sequence profiling were carried out. Genomic DNA was the template for this profiling. TCRdb recomputed calls from the reads with MiXCR, one row per CDR3 protein. Among hundreds of thousands of distinct CDR3 sequences listed, under 50% were seen once. In its sample, this clonotype was seen many times. Its antigen is unidentified.

Sequencing was carried out using sorted CD4+, CD8+, or CD8+CD57+ T cells (not recorded which) from PBMCs. The rearrangement joins TRBV20-1 to TRBJ1-5; a possible D gene is TRBD1 (6 bases). This TCR was recovered from a human donor with aplastic anemia. For the CDR3, the DNA is TGCAGTGCTAGTGCTAACAGGGTAGATCAGCCCCAGCATTTT. This encodes CSASANRVDQPQHF.